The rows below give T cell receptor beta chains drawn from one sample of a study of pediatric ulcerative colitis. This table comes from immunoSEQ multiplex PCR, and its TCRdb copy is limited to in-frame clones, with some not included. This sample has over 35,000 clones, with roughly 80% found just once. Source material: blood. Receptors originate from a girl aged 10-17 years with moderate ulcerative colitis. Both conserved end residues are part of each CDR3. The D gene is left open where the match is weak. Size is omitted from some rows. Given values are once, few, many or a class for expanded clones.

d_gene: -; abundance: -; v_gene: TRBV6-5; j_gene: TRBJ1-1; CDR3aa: CASRDMWTEAFF; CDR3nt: TGTGCCAGCAGGGATATGTGGACTGAAGCTTTCTTT
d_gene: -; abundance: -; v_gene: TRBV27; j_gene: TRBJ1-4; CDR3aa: CASRWAGSEKLFF; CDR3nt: TGTGCCAGCAGATGGGCGGGGAGTGAAAAACTGTTTTTT
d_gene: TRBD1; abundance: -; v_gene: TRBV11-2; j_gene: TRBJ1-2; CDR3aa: CASRPTGTGDGYTF; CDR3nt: TGTGCCAGCAGACCAACCGGGACAGGGGATGGCTACACCTTC
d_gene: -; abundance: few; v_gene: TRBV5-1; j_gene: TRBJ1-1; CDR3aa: CASSLTANTEAFF; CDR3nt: TGCGCCAGCAGCTTGACAGCGAACACTGAAGCTTTCTTT
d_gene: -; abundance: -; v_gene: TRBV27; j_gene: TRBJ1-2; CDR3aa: CASSLSGEGGNYGYTF; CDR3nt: TGTGCCAGCAGTTTAAGTGGGGAGGGGGGAAACTATGGCTACACCTTC
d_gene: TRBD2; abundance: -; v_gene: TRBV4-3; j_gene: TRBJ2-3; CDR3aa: CASSQVAGGPNTQYF; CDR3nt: TGCGCCAGCAGCCAAGTAGCGGGGGGGCCGAATACGCAGTATTTT
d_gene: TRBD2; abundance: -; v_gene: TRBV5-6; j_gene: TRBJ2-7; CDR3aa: CASSLAGAGGGYEQYF; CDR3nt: TGTGCCAGCAGCTTGGCGGGCGCGGGAGGCGGTTACGAGCAGTACTTC
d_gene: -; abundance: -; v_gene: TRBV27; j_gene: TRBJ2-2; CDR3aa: CASSPHLGQENTGELFF; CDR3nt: TGTGCCAGCAGTCCACACTTGGGGCAGGAAAACACCGGGGAGCTGTTTTTT
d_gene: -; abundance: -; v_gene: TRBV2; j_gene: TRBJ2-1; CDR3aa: CASGGQVHNEQFF; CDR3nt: TGTGCCAGCGGGGGGCAGGTGCACAATGAGCAGTTCTTC
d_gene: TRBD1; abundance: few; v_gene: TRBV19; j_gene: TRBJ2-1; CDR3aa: CASSIDLGPGTGRFF; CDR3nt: TGTGCCAGTAGTATAGATCTGGGCCCTGGGACAGGGCGATTCTTC
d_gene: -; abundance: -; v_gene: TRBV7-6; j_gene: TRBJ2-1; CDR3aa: CASSLGGRGADEQFF; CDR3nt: TGTGCCAGCAGCTTAGGGGGCAGGGGCGCGGATGAGCAGTTCTTC
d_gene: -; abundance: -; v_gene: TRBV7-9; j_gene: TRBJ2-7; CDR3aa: CASSLTTYEQYF; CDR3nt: TGTGCCAGCAGCTTAACCACCTACGAGCAGTACTTC
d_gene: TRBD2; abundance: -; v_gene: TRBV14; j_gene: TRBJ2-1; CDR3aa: CASSQEGASGGGNEQFF; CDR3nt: TGTGCCAGCAGCCAAGAGGGGGCTAGCGGGGGAGGAAATGAGCAGTTCTTC
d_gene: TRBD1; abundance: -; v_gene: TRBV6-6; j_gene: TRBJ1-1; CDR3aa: CASSSRQGEAFF; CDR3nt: TGTGCCAGCAGCTCTAGACAGGGAGAAGCTTTCTTT
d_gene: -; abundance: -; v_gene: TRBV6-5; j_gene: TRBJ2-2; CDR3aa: CASSRTETGELFF; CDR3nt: TGTGCCAGCAGTCGGACAGAGACCGGGGAGCTGTTTTTT
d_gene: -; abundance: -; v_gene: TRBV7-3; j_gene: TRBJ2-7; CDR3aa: CASSLGATYEQYF; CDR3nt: TGTGCCAGCAGCTTAGGAGCTACCTACGAGCAGTACTTC
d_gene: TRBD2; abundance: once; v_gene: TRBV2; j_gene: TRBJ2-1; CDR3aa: CASSDSAGGPYNEQFF; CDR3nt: TGTGCCAGCAGTGACTCTGCGGGGGGACCCTACAATGAGCAGTTCTTC
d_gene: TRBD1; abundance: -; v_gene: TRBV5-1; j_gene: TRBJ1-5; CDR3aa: CASSLGGQGNQPQHF; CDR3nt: TGCGCCAGCAGCTTGGGGGGACAGGGGAATCAGCCCCAGCATTTT
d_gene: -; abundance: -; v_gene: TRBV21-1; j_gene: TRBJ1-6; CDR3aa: CASSRPGNNSPLHF; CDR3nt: TGTGCCAGCAGCAGACCAGGGAATAATTCACCCCTCCACTTT
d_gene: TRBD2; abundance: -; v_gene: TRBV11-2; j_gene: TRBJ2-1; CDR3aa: CASSLGGTSFNEQFF; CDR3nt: TGTGCCAGCAGCTTAGGTGGGACTAGCTTCAATGAGCAGTTCTTC
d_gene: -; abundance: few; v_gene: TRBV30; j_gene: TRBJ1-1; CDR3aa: CAWKEGFNTEAFF; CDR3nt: TGTGCCTGGAAAGAAGGGTTCAACACTGAAGCTTTCTTT
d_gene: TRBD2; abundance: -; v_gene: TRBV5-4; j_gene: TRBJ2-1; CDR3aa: CASSYPSGGNNEQFF; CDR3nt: TGTGCCAGCAGCTACCCTAGCGGGGGAAACAATGAGCAGTTCTTC
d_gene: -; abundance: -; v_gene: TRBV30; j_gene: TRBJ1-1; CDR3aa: CASRRGTEAFF; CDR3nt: TGTGCCTCGCGTAGGGGGACTGAAGCTTTCTTT
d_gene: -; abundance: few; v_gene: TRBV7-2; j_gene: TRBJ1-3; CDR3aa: CASSPGTGTGNTIYF; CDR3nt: TGTGCCAGCAGCCCCGGAACGGGAACTGGAAACACCATATATTTT
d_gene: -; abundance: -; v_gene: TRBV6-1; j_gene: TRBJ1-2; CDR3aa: CASSESSYGYTF; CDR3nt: TGTGCCAGCAGTGAGAGTTCCTATGGCTACACCTTC
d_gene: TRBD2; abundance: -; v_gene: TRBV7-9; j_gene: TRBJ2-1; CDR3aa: CASGGPSGGYNEQFF; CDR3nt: TGTGCCAGCGGAGGTCCTAGCGGGGGCTACAATGAGCAGTTCTTC
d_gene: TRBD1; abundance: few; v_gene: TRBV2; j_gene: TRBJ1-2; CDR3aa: CASNRGQDYGYTF; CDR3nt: TGTGCCAGCAACAGGGGGCAAGACTATGGCTACACCTTC
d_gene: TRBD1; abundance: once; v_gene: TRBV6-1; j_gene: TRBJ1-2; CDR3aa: CASSEDGDRVCTF; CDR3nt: TGTGCCAGCAGTGAAGATGGGGACAGGGTTTGCACCTTC
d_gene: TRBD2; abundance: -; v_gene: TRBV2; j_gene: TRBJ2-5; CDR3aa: CASRRLAGASQETQYF; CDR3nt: TGTGCCAGCAGACGACTAGCGGGGGCCTCCCAAGAGACCCAGTACTTC
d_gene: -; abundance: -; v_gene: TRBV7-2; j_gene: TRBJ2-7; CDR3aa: CASSRLEEAYEQYF; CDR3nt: TGTGCCAGCAGCCGACTAGAAGAGGCCTACGAGCAGTACTTC
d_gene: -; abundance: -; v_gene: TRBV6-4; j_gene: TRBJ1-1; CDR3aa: CASSRTENTEAFF; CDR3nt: TGTGCCAGCAGCCGGACAGAGAACACTGAAGCTTTCTTT
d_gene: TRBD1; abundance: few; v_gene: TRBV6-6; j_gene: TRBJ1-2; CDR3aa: CASSYGTVNYGYTF; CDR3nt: TGTGCCAGCAGTTACGGGACAGTGAACTATGGCTACACCTTC
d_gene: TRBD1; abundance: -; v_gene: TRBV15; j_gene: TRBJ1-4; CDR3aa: CATSRGQGGGTKLFF; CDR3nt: TGTGCCACCAGCAGAGGACAGGGGGGTGGGACTAAACTGTTTTTT
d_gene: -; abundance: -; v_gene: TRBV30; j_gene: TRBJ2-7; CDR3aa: CAWSMAVFREQYF; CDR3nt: TGTGCCTGGAGTATGGCGGTTTTTAGGGAGCAGTACTTC
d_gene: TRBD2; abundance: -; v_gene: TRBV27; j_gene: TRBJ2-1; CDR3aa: CASSLAGVSNEQFF; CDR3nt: TGTGCCAGCAGTTTGGCGGGGGTGAGCAATGAGCAGTTCTTC
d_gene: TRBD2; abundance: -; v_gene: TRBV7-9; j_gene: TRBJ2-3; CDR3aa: CASSQFLAGAGDTQYF; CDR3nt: TGTGCCAGCAGCCAATTCCTAGCGGGAGCAGGGGATACGCAGTATTTT
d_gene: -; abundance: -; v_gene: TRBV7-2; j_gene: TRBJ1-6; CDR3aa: CASSLAQESPLHF; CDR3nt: TGTGCCAGCAGCTTAGCGCAGGAATCACCCCTCCACTTT
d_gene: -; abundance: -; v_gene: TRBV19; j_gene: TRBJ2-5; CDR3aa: CASSIFGGSQETQYF; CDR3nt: TGTGCCAGTAGTATTTTCGGGGGTTCTCAAGAGACCCAGTACTTC
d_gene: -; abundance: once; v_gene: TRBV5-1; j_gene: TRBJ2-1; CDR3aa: CASSLVGRHNEQFF; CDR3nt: TGCGCCAGCAGCTTGGTCGGACGGCACAATGAGCAGTTCTTC
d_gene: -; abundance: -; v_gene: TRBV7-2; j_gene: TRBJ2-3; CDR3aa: CASSLGAGANTDTQYF; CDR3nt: TGTGCCAGCAGCTTAGGGGCGGGGGCCAACACAGATACGCAGTATTTT
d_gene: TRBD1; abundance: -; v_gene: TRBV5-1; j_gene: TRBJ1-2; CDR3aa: CASSLGQDYNYGYTF; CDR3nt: TGCGCCAGCAGCTTAGGACAGGACTATAACTATGGCTACACCTTC
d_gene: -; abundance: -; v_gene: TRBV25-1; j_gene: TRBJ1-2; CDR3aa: CASSERGQNYGYTF; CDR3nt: TGTGCCAGCAGTGAACGTGGACAGAACTATGGCTACACCTTC
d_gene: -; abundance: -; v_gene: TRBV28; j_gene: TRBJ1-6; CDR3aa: CASSLEGESSPLHF; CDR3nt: TGTGCCAGCAGTTTGGAGGGGGAGAGTTCACCCCTCCACTTT
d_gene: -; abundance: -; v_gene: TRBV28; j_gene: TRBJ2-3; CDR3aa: CASSVPGLSGDTQYF; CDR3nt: TGTGCCAGCAGCGTACCGGGACTTTCAGGAGATACGCAGTATTTT
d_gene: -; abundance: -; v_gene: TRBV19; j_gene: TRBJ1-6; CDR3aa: CASSIWGSPLHF; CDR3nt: TGTGCCAGTAGTATTTGGGGGTCACCCCTCCACTTT
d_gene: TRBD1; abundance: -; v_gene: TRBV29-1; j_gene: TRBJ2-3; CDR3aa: CSVAGTGLTDTQYF; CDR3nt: TGCAGCGTTGCCGGGACAGGGTTGACAGATACGCAGTATTTT
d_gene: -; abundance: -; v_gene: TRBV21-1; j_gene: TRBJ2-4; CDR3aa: CASSKTKGVAKNIQYF; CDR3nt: TGTGCCAGCAGCAAGACTAAAGGGGTAGCCAAAAACATTCAGTACTTC
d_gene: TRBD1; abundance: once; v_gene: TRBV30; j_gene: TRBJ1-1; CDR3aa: CAWSPRGRTEAFF; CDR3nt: TGTGCCTGGAGTCCCAGGGGGCGGACTGAAGCTTTCTTT
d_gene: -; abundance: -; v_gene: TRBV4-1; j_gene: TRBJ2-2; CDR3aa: CASSQVLRVLLPGELFF; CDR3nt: TGCGCCAGCAGCCAAGTCCTGCGGGTACTCCTACCCGGGGAGCTGTTTTTT
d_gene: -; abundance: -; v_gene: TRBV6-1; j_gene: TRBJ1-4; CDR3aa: CASKIGTNEKLFF; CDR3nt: TGTGCCAGCAAGATAGGAACTAATGAAAAACTGTTTTTT
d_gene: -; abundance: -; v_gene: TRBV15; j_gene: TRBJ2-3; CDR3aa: CATSRDRGVDTQYF; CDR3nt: TGTGCCACCAGCAGAGATAGAGGCGTGGATACGCAGTATTTT
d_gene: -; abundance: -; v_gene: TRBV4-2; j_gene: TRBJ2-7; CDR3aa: CASSQVSSSYEQYF; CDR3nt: TGTGCCAGCAGCCAAGTTAGCAGCTCCTACGAGCAGTACTTC
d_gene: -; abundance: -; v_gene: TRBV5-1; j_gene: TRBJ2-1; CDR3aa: CASSLGIGRANEQFF; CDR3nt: TGCGCCAGCAGCTTGGGGATAGGAAGGGCCAATGAGCAGTTCTTC
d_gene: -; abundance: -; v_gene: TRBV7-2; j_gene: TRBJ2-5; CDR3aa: CASSQEADAGARETQYF; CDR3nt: TGCGCCAGCAGCCAAGAAGCGGACGCGGGGGCGCGAGAGACCCAGTACTTC
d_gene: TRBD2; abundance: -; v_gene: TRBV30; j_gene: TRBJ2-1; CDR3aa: CAWSHGTSGRRSSYNEQFF; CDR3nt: TGTGCCTGGAGTCACGGGACTAGCGGGAGGAGGAGCTCCTACAATGAGCAGTTCTTC
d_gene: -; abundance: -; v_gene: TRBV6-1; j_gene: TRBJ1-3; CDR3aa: CATHSSGNTIYF; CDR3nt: TGTGCCACCCATTCCTCTGGAAACACCATATATTTT
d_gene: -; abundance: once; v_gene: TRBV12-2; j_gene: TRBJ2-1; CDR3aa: CASRLGSSGITYNEQFF; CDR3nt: TGTGCAAGTCGCTTAGGATCTAGCGGGATCACCTACAATGAGCAGTTCTTC